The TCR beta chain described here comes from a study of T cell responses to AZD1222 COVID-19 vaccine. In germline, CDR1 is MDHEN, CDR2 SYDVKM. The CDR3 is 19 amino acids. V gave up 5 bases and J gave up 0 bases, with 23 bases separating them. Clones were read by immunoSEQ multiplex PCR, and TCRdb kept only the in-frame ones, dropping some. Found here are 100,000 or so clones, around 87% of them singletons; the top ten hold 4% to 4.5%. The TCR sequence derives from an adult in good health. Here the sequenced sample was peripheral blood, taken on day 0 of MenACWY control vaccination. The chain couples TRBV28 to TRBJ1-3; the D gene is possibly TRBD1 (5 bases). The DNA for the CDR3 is TGTGCCAGCAGTCCAACCCGGTGGAGGGAGGGGAGCTCTGGAAACACCATATATTTT. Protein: CASSPTRWREGSSGNTIYF.